This TCR beta chain is drawn from a study of T cell clones after liver transplantation. The germline V gene has CDR1 SGHAT and CDR2 FQNNGV. V lost 5 bases to trimming and J lost 2 bases, with 12 bases between them. This CDR3 spans 14 amino acids. Data came from immunoSEQ multiplex PCR; TCRdb stores just in-frame clones and leaves some out. The table lists 68,000 or so clones, 92% of them singletons. Sequenced material: CD4+ T cells from blood, taken approximately 26 months after liver transplant. The chain employs TRBV11-2 and TRBJ1-1, with D possibly TRBD1 on 5 matching bases. This sequence was found in a human patient who received a liver transplant. The T cells may come from the graft donor. The CDR3: CASSARVVNTEAFF. The DNA of the CDR3 is TGTGCCAGCAGCGCCAGGGTGGTCAACACTGAAGCTTTCTTT.